In this sample, the clone carrying this T cell receptor beta chain turned up a few times. This entry is derived from a study of response to subunit inactivated influenza vaccine. One entry per CDR3 protein, called by TCRdb with MiXCR from the RT-PCR reads. The sample shows fewer than 350,000 distinct CDR3 sequences, just over 20% of them seen only once. Sample: PBMCs from blood, taken about 20 months after vaccination. The origin of this receptor is a man between 50 and 75 years old who received an inactivated influenza vaccine.

The CDR3 loop is CASSLERAFNEKLFF. The DNA of the CDR3 is TGTGCCAGCAGCTTAGAAAGGGCCTTTAATGAAAAACTGTTTTTT. This rearrangement joins TRBV7-2 to TRBJ1-4, with D uncertain. The CDR3 has 15 residues. The ends were cut back, 1 base at V and 4 bases at J, with 10 bases in the middle. Germline-derived CDR1 and CDR2 are SGHTA and FQGNSA.